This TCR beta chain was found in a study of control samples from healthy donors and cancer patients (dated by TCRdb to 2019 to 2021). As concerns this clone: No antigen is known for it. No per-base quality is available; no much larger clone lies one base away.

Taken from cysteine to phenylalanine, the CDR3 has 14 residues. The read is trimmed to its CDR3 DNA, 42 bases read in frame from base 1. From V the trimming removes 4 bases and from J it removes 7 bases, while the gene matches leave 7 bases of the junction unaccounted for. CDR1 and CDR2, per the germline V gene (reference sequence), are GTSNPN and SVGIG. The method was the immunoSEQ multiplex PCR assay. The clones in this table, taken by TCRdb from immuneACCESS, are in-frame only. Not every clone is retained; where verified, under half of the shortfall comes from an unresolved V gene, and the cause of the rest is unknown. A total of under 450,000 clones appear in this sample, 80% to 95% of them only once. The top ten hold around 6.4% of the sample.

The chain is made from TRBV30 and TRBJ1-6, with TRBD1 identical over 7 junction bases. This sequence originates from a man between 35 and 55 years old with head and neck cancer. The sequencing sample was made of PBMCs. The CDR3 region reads CAWNPGTENSPLHF. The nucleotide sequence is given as TGTGCCTGGAACCCCGGGACAGAGAATTCACCCCTCCACTTT.